Included here is one T cell receptor (beta chain) sequence, with context. Its antigen is unknown. Assay used: immunoSEQ multiplex PCR; TCRdb lists only in-frame clones, some missing. Altogether about 2.1 million clones are present, approximately 94% being singletons, with the ten largest covering about 1.5%. Only CD45RO-negative cells positively selected for CCR7 counted as naive CD8 cells, so terminally differentiated effector memory CD45RA+ cells were excluded. The donors were all Caucasian adults (living in Nashville, Tennessee). These data are taken from a study of shared clonotypes between healthy human individuals. Study summary: Each donor contributed plates that comprised three CD4 naive, three CD4 memory, two CD8 naive and one CD8 memory. Study-wide results and caveats: Few donors limited the genetic and exposure-history diversity represented.

V was clipped by 7 bases and J by 3 bases, with 22 bases between them. The CDR3 has 16 amino acids. Germline V lookup: CDR1 MNHEY, CDR2 SMNVEV (reference sequence). The source is a man between 18 and 29 years old in good health. Some clones in this sample may be carry-over from other donors' samples. J is TRBJ2-7 and V is TRBV27; the D gene is possibly TRBD1 (6 bases). The specimen was naive CD8+ T cells from PBMCs. The CDR3 DNA sequence: TGTGCCAGCAATCCATATAGGGGGACACAAAACTACGAGCAGTACTTC. Protein: CASNPYRGTQNYEQYF.